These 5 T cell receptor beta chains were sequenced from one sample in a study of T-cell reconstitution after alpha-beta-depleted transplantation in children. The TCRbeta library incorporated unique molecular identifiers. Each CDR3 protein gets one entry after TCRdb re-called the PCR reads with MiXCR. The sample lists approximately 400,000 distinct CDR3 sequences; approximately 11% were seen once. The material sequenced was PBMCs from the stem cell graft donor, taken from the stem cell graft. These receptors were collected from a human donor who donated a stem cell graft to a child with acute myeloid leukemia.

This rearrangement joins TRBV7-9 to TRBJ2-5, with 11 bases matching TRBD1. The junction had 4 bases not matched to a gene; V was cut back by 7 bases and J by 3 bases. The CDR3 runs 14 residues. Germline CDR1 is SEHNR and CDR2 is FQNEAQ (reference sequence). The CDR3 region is CASNRDRGKETQYF. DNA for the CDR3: TGTGCCAGCAACCGGGACAGGGGGAAAGAGACCCAGTACTTC.

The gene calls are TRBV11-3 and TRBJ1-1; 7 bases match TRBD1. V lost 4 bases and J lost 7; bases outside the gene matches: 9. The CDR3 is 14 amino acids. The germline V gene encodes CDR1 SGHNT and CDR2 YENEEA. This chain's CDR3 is CASSSTRQGGEAFF. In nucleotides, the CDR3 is TGTGCCAGCAGCTCCACACGACAGGGTGGTGAAGCTTTCTTT.

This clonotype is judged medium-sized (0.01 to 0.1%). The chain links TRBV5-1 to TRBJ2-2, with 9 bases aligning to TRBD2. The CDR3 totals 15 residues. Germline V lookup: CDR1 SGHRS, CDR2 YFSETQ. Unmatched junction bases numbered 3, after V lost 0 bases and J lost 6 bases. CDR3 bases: TGCGCCAGCAGCTTGGTGGGACTAGCCGCCGGGGAGCTGTTTTTT. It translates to CASSLVGLAAGELFF.

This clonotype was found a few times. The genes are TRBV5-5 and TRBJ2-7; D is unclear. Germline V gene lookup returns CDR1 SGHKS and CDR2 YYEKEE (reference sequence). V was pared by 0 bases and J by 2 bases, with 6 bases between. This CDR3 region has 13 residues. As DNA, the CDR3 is TGTGCCAGCAGCTTGGACAGCCCCTACGAGCAGTACGTC. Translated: CASSLDSPYEQYV.

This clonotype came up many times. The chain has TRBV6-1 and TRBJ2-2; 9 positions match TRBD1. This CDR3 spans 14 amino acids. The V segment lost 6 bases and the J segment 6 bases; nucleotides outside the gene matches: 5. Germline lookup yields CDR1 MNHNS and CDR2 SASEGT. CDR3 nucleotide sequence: TGTGCCAGCAGCCTGACAGGGGGGGCCGGGGAGCTGTTTTTT. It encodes CASSLTGGAGELFF.